The clone carrying this TCR beta chain counts as medium-sized. Its antigen is currently unknown. As handled by the study authors: Variation in CDR3 across clinicopathological groups served as the basis for constructing a distant-metastasis classifier in papillary thyroid cancer. TCRdb used MiXCR to call clones anew from the PCR reads. The V and J calls were determined by TCRdb, not by the authors. The sample carries 31,000 or so clones, 30% recorded once. The data stem from a study of metastatic and nonmetastatic thyroid tumors. V shed 1 base and J 6 bases; nucleotides not matched to a gene: 3. Germline CDR1 SGHRS, CDR2 YFSETQ. There are 13 residues in the CDR3. Study-level findings and limits: Reported TCR beta diversity, measured in blood and tumor, was significantly higher for malignant thyroid tumors than for benign nodules.

Nobody among the patients had been given any treatment before thyroid surgery. Source material: blood. The sequence was collected from a female donor with papillary thyroid cancer or a benign thyroid nodule (not recorded which). Some clones in this sample may be carry-over from other donors' samples. This chain joins TRBV5-1 and TRBJ1-2, with 7 bases matching TRBD1. CDR3 DNA: TGCGCCAGCAGCTTGACCGACAGGGATGGCTACACCTTC. Amino acid sequence: CASSLTDRDGYTF.